Listed below are T cell receptor beta chains from one sample, sequenced in a study of cytomegalovirus exposure and HLA in healthy donors. Produced via immunoSEQ multiplex PCR; TCRdb's table is partial and in-frame only. The sample holds 75,000 to 100,000 clones; about three quarters are singletons and the top ten take 3% to 4%. The sample consisted of PBMCs. All receptors come from a man aged 40-49 years in good health and CMV-seronegative. CDR3s include the opening cysteine and the closing phenylalanine or tryptophan. A D gene is named only where the DNA matches it firmly. Expanded clones get a size class; other rows say once, few or many, or leave the size out.

size	V	D	J	DNA	CDR3
few	TRBV20-1	.	TRBJ1-2	TGCAGTGCCCGCAGGGGCTATGGCTACACCTTC	CSARRGYGYTF
few	TRBV5-1	.	TRBJ1-5	TGCGCCAGCAGCTTGGCCGGTAACAATCAGCCCCAGCATTTT	CASSLAGNNQPQHF
.	TRBV5-1	TRBD2	TRBJ2-1	TGCGCCAGCAGCTTGGCAGGGACTAGCGGTCACAATGAGCAGTTCTTC	CASSLAGTSGHNEQFF
.	TRBV6-1	TRBD2	TRBJ2-7	TGTGCCAGCACCGACTGGGCTAGCGGGTCCTACGAGCAGTACTTC	CASTDWASGSYEQYF
.	TRBV10-3	.	TRBJ1-2	TGTGCCATATCCCACAAAAACTATGGCTACACCTTC	CAISHKNYGYTF
.	TRBV6-5	TRBD2	TRBJ2-3	TGTGCCAGCAGTTCCTTGAGCGGGGGCGCAGATACGCAGTATTTT	CASSSLSGGADTQYF
.	TRBV18	TRBD1	TRBJ1-2	TGTGCCAGCCAGGGGGTAGTTGGGTATGGCTACACCTTC	CASQGVVGYGYTF
.	TRBV2	TRBD1	TRBJ2-7	TGTGCCAGCAGTGACCGGGGACAGGGAAGTCCTCGGGAGCAGTACTTC	CASSDRGQGSPREQYF
few	TRBV29-1	TRBD2	TRBJ2-1	TGCAGCGTGACGGAACCGGGACTAGCCAGCAATGAGCAGTTCTTC	CSVTEPGLASNEQFF
.	TRBV6-6	TRBD1	TRBJ1-2	TGTGCCAGCAGTTCCGACAGGGCGGGCGGCTACACCTTC	CASSSDRAGGYTF
.	TRBV10-3	.	TRBJ2-1	TGTGCCATCAGAGTACAGGCTAGCTCCTACAATGAGCAGTTCTTC	CAIRVQASSYNEQFF
.	TRBV5-4	.	TRBJ2-4	TGTGCCAGCAGCTTGGGGAGGGGTTTTCCGTACTTC	CASSLGRGFPYF
.	TRBV5-1	.	TRBJ1-6	TGCGCCAGCAGCTTGGACAGGGAAAATTCACCCCTCCACTTT	CASSLDRENSPLHF
.	TRBV2	.	TRBJ1-4	TGTGCCAGCAGTATTAGATCAACTAATGAAAAACTGTTTTTT	CASSIRSTNEKLFF
.	TRBV6-5	.	TRBJ1-6	TGTGCCAGCAGTTACGAGGCGCGGAATAATTCACCCCTCCACTTT	CASSYEARNNSPLHF
few	TRBV4-1	.	TRBJ1-4	TGCGCCAGCAGCCTAAGATCACAGGTCCATGAAAAACTGTTTTTT	CASSLRSQVHEKLFF
once	TRBV7-2	.	TRBJ2-7	TGTGCCAGCAGCTTAGATGACCGGGGTTCCTACGAGCAGTACTTC	CASSLDDRGSYEQYF
.	TRBV7-9	TRBD2	TRBJ2-3	TGTGCCAGCAGCTTTACCGGGGGGAGAGTTACAGATACGCAGTATTTT	CASSFTGGRVTDTQYF
.	TRBV15	TRBD1	TRBJ1-2	TGTGCCACCGACCCAGGACAGGGGGCTTACTATGGCTACACCTTC	CATDPGQGAYYGYTF
few	TRBV5-1	TRBD2	TRBJ2-3	TGCGCCAGCAGCTGGACTAGCGGTTCTAGCACAGATACGCAGTATTTT	CASSWTSGSSTDTQYF
.	TRBV5-1	.	TRBJ2-3	TGCGCCAGCAGCTTGGTGGCCCCAACAAGCACAGATACGCAGTATTTT	CASSLVAPTSTDTQYF
once	TRBV4-2	TRBD2	TRBJ2-5	TGTGCCAGCAGCCACATACTAGCGGGGGATTACCAAGAGACCCAGTACTTC	CASSHILAGDYQETQYF
.	TRBV5-4	.	TRBJ1-6	TGTGCCAGCAGCTTGGGCCTAGCCCTCCACTTT	CASSLGLALHF
.	TRBV19	.	TRBJ1-6	TGTGCCAGTGGTGCGGGACTGGGCTATTCACCCCTCCACTTT	CASGAGLGYSPLHF
.	TRBV4-3	TRBD1	TRBJ2-1	TGCGCCAGCAGCCTCACCCCTCGGCAGGGGGCCCATGAGCAGTTCTTC	CASSLTPRQGAHEQFF
once	TRBV28	.	TRBJ1-1	TGTGCCAGCAGTTTCCCAACAGGGTTACCAAACACTGAAGCTTTCTTT	CASSFPTGLPNTEAFF
.	TRBV9	.	TRBJ2-3	TGTGCCAGCAGCCCCGGACTGGCCGTCACAGATACGCAGTATTTT	CASSPGLAVTDTQYF
.	TRBV2	TRBD2	TRBJ2-7	TGTGCCAGCAGCACAGCCTTTAGCGGGGGGGCCTACGAGCAGTACTTC	CASSTAFSGGAYEQYF
few	TRBV6-5	.	TRBJ2-1	TGTGCCTCCCGGGGCGGGATGAACAATGAGCAGTTCTTC	CASRGGMNNEQFF
.	TRBV9	.	TRBJ1-4	TGTGCCAGCAGCATACTCAGCAGGGATGAAAAACTGTTTTTT	CASSILSRDEKLFF
.	TRBV2	TRBD1	TRBJ1-5	TGTGCCAGCAGGAGGACAGGGGACCCCTATAGCAATCAGCCCCAGCATTTT	CASRRTGDPYSNQPQHF
.	TRBV25-1	TRBD1	TRBJ2-7	TGTGCCAGCAGTGAATCGGGACAGGGGGACGAGCAGTACTTC	CASSESGQGDEQYF
.	TRBV2	.	TRBJ1-6	TGTGCCAGCAGTGTGCGGGGTGGCTTTAATTCACCCCTCCACTTT	CASSVRGGFNSPLHF
.	TRBV7-9	.	TRBJ1-3	TGTGCCAGCAGCTTAGGAGGATGGCAGGGAAACACCATATATTTT	CASSLGGWQGNTIYF
.	TRBV18	TRBD1	TRBJ2-3	TGTGCCAGCTCCCTCCGGGACAGGGGAGGGGATACGCAGTATTTT	CASSLRDRGGDTQYF